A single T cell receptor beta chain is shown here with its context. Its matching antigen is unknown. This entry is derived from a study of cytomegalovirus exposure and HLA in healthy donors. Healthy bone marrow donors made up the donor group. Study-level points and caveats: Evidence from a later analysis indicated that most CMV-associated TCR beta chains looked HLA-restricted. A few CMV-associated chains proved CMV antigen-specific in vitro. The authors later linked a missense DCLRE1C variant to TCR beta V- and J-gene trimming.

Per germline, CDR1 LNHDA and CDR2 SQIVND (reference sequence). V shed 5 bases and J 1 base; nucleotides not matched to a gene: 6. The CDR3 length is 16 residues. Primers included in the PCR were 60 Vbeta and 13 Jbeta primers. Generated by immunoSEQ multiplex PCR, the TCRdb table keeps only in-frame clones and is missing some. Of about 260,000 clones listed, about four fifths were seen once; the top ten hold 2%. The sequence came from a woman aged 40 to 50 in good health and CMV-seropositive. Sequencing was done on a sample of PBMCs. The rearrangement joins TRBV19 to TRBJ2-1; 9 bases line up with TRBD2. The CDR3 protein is CASSPGTSMSYNEQFF. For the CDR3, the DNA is TGTGCCAGTAGTCCCGGGACTAGCATGTCCTACAATGAGCAGTTCTTC.